This TCR beta chain was found in a study of T cell responses to AZD1222 COVID-19 vaccine. CDR3 size: 13 residues. Germline-derived CDR1 and CDR2 are LGHNA and YSLEER. V was cut by 0 bases and J by 10 bases, with 7 bases left in between. Sequenced by immunoSEQ multiplex PCR; TCRdb stores in-frame clones only, minus some. The sample includes under 150,000 clones, around 93% of them seen just once. General observations from the study: Spike was spanned by vaccine-associated CD4 TCRs, which were dominant at 160-218 and 743-854. Unmutated variant regions are reportedly targeted by nearly half of spike-specific TCRs. At baseline, just 6 or 7 AZD1222 recipients tested seropositive. Scientists sampled the repertoires only once the peak T cell response had passed.

As regards this clone: Its specificity is unknown.

The sequences come from peripheral blood, collected 28 days after the second AZD1222 dose. The sequence was obtained from an adult who received the AZD1222 COVID-19 vaccine. The rearrangement links TRBV4-3 to TRBJ1-6; a possible D gene is TRBD1 (6 bases). In DNA, the CDR3 is TGCGCCAGCAGCCAAGACAGGGGATCACCCCTCCACTTT. Its protein is CASSQDRGSPLHF.